The next 3 T cell receptor beta chains were all read from a single sample in a study of human T cells and chemical hapten exposure. Documented time point: patch test 2, 6 weeks after DPC sensitization. Sample treatment: therapeutic diphenylcyclopropenone sensitization with weekly scalp DPC. TCRdb independently ran MiXCR on the RACE reads; one entry per CDR3 protein. The sample yields 110,000 to 150,000 distinct CDR3 sequences, 12% seen once. The sequencing here drew on whole blood, taken in connection with sensitization to the hapten diphenylcyclopropenone (DPC). These receptors all come from a woman aged 50 to 65 with alopecia areata. Some clones in this sample may be carry-over from other donors' samples.

This clonotype was observed a few times. The chain links TRBV19 to TRBJ1-4; D gene ambiguous. The CDR3 spans 14 residues. The V gene's germline CDR1 is LNHDA and CDR2 SQIVND (reference sequence). The V end lost 3 bases, the J end lost 4 bases, and 9 bases lay between the germline ends. This chain's CDR3 is CASSMSTVNEKLFF. CDR3 sequence (DNA): TGTGCCAGTAGTATGTCGACTGTTAATGAAAAACTGTTTTTT.

A single count supports this clonotype. This chain uses TRBV6-2 or TRBV6-3 with TRBJ1-1; 10 bases fit TRBD1. Germline V gene lookup returns CDR1 MNHEY and CDR2 SVGEGT. CDR3 size: 15 residues. V lost 6 bases and J lost 5; bases outside the gene matches: 9. Here the CDR3 reads CASSPDRGRRTEAFF. The CDR3 nucleotides are TGTGCCAGCAGCCCTGACAGGGGGCGAAGGACTGAAGCTTTCTTT.

The chain carries TRBV4-3 and TRBJ1-2; unclear D gene. Germline lookup yields CDR1 LGHNA and CDR2 YSLEER. V was shortened by 4 bases and J by 8 bases, with 17 bases between the two germline ends. This CDR3 spans 14 amino acids. The CDR3: CASSPQRSNKGYTF. CDR3 coding DNA: TGCGCCAGCAGCCCACAAAGGAGTAATAAAGGCTACACCTTC.